This T cell receptor beta chain was sequenced for a study of shared clonotypes between healthy human individuals. CCR7-negative CD45RA+ TemRA cells were pooled with CD45RO+ cells for CD8 memory. Remarks on this clone: What it recognizes is unknown.

Sorted-subset replicate PCR reactions contained 200 to 250 ng DNA, corresponding to about 30,000 T cell genomes. Sequencing used immunoSEQ multiplex PCR; TCRdb keeps in-frame clones, though not all of them. The table lists fewer than 850,000 clones, about 92% of them singletons, with 34% in the top ten. Findings and limits, study-wide: Estimated clonotype richness was generally higher in naive than memory subsets.

V was trimmed by 8 bases and J by 6 bases, leaving 13 bases between them. The CDR3 is 12 residues long. Germline CDR1 reads SEHNR; CDR2 reads FQNEAQ (reference sequence). The receptor's source is a man aged 18 to 35 in good health. Some clones in this sample may be carry-over from other donors' samples. V and J are TRBV7-9 and TRBJ1-1; a weak D match, TRBD1 (5 bases). Specimen: memory CD8+ T cells from PBMCs. As for subset: CD45RO+ cells pooled with CCR7-negative TemRA cells. The CDR3 DNA sequence: TGTGCCAGCCGGGGCCCGGGGGCTGAAGCTTTCTTT. It codes for CASRGPGAEAFF.